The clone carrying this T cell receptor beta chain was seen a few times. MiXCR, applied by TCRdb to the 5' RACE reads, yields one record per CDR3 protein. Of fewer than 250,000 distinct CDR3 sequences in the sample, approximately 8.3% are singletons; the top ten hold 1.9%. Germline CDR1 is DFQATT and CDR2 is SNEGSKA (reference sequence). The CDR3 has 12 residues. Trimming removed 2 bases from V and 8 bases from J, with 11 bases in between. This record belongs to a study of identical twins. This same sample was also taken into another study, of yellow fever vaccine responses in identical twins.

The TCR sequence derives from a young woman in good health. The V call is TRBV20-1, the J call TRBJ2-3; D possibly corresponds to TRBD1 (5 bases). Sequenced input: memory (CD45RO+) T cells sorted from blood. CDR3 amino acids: CSARWGRGTQYF. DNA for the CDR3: TGCAGTGCTAGATGGGGAAGGGGTACGCAGTATTTT.